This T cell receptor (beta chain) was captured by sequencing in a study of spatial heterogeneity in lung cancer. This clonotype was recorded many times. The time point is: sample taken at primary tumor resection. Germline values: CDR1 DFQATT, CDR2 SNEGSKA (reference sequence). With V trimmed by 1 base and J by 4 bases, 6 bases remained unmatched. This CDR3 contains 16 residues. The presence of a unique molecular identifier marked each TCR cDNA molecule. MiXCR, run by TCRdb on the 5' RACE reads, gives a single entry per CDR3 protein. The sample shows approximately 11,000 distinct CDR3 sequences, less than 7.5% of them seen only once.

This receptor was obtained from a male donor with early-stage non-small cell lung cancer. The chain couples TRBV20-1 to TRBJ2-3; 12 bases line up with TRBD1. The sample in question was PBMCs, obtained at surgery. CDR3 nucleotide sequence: TGCAGTGCTAGAGTTCCGGGACAGGGGGCCGCAGATACGCAGTATTTT. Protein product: CSARVPGQGAADTQYF.